These T cell receptor beta chains were read from a single sample in a study of T cell repertoires in cytomegalovirus infection. TCRdb recomputed calls from the reads with MiXCR, one row per CDR3 protein. The table records under 850,000 distinct CDR3 sequences, 35% to 45% of them present only once. Specimen: PBMCs. The receptors come from a human donor in good health (CMV status not recorded). Some clones in this sample may be carry-over from other donors' samples. Each CDR3 is given with its conserved first and last residue. The D gene is left open where the match is weak. Rows may omit the clone size; those that give it use once, few, many or a size class.

j_gene	v_gene	abundance	d_gene	CDR3aa	CDR3nt
TRBJ1-1	TRBV7-9	few	TRBD1	CASNLYRDRKNTEAFF	TGTGCCAGCAATCTTTACCGGGACAGGAAGAACACTGAAGCTTTCTTT
TRBJ2-1	TRBV28	NA	TRBD2	CASSFDSGRNNEQFF	TGTGCCAGCAGTTTTGACAGCGGGAGGAACAATGAGCAGTTCTTC
TRBJ2-1	TRBV27	few	TRBD2	CASSPNPGLGSNEQFF	TGTGCCAGCAGTCCCAATCCGGGACTAGGGAGTAATGAGCAGTTCTTC
TRBJ1-6	TRBV4-1	NA	TRBD1	CASSHGPGQGDNSPLHF	TGCGCCAGCAGCCACGGTCCGGGACAGGGGGATAATTCACCCCTCCACTTT
TRBJ1-2	TRBV5-8	few	TRBD1	CASSLWTGELDYGYTF	TGTGCCAGCAGCCTCTGGACAGGGGAGTTGGACTATGGCTACACCTTC
TRBJ2-3	TRBV29-1	once	NA	CSVERVGDTQYF	TGCAGCGTTGAACGCGTCGGAGATACGCAGTATTTT
TRBJ1-2	TRBV20-1	NA	TRBD1	CSARGPGQGGYTF	TGCAGTGCTAGAGGTCCGGGACAGGGGGGCTACACCTTC
TRBJ2-7	TRBV28	NA	TRBD2	CASSPDDLGLAGDYEQYF	TGTGCCAGCAGTCCCGACGACCTCGGACTAGCGGGAGACTACGAGCAGTACTTC
TRBJ2-6	TRBV18	NA	TRBD2	CASSPVKAGGTSGANVLTF	TGTGCCAGCTCACCGGTCAAAGCGGGAGGGACATCTGGGGCCAACGTCCTGACTTTC
TRBJ1-5	TRBV19	NA	NA	CASSPQLTWNRPQHF	TGTGCCAGTAGTCCCCAACTGACATGGAATCGGCCCCAGCATTTT
TRBJ2-7	TRBV25-1	NA	NA	CASSLQGLYF	TGTGCCAGCAGCTTACAGGGACTGTACTTC
TRBJ1-1	TRBV10-3	few	NA	CAIAGQTRNTEAFF	TGTGCCATCGCTGGACAGACCCGGAACACTGAAGCTTTCTTT
TRBJ1-2	TRBV6-5	NA	NA	CASSETGSGYTF	TGTGCCAGCAGTGAGACAGGTAGTGGCTACACCTTC
TRBJ2-2	TRBV6-4	NA	NA	CASSDGGPGTNTGELFF	TGTGCCAGCAGTGACGGGGGCCCAGGGACGAACACCGGGGAGCTGTTTTTT
TRBJ2-1	TRBV24-1	NA	NA	CATSTRTANNEQFF	TGTGCCACCAGTACCAGGACGGCGAACAATGAGCAGTTCTTC
TRBJ2-7	TRBV11-2	NA	TRBD2	CASRPRTSGGRGSSEQYF	TGTGCCAGCCGCCCCCGGACTAGCGGGGGGCGAGGGAGTAGCGAGCAGTACTTC
TRBJ2-7	TRBV28	NA	NA	CASSLTRGSDEQYF	TGTGCCAGCAGTTTAACAAGGGGCAGTGACGAGCAGTACTTC
TRBJ1-4	TRBV28	NA	NA	CASSPITGLYNEKLFF	TGTGCCAGCAGTCCGATAACGGGGCTCTATAATGAAAAACTGTTTTTT
TRBJ1-5	TRBV20-1	NA	NA	CSARAGTPNQPQHF	TGCAGTGCTAGAGCCGGGACACCTAATCAGCCCCAGCATTTT
TRBJ2-3	TRBV5-6	NA	TRBD2	CASSLTSGSLYTDTQYF	TGTGCCAGCAGCTTGACTAGCGGGAGCCTCTACACAGATACGCAGTATTTT
TRBJ2-5	TRBV5-8	few	NA	CASSLVVTPGTETQYF	TGTGCCAGCAGCTTGGTCGTGACCCCGGGCACGGAGACCCAGTACTTC
TRBJ1-2	TRBV27	NA	NA	CASSLSVGDINYGYTF	TGTGCCAGCAGTTTAAGCGTAGGGGACATAAACTATGGCTACACCTTC
TRBJ2-4	TRBV6-2/TRBV6-3	NA	TRBD1	CASSYSWTGAKNIQYF	TGTGCCAGCAGTTACTCCTGGACAGGAGCCAAAAACATTCAGTACTTC
TRBJ1-3	TRBV30	NA	NA	CAGLRGRYGNTIYF	TGTGCCGGGCTCCGGGGACGCTATGGAAACACCATATATTTT
TRBJ2-1	TRBV10-3	NA	TRBD2	CAISSWTSGRAFDEQFF	TGTGCCATCAGTTCCTGGACTAGCGGGAGGGCCTTTGATGAGCAGTTCTTC
TRBJ1-1	TRBV19	NA	NA	CASSIGGKQNAFF	TGTGCCAGTAGTATAGGGGGCAAACAAAACGCTTTCTTT
TRBJ1-3	TRBV28	many	TRBD1	CASRRPDRVTGNTIYF	TGTGCCAGCAGGCGGCCTGACAGGGTCACTGGAAACACCATATATTTT
TRBJ1-1	TRBV5-4	NA	NA	CASSFSTGHTEAFF	TGTGCCAGCAGCTTTTCGACGGGTCACACTGAAGCTTTCTTT
TRBJ2-1	TRBV27	few	TRBD1	CASSLGTGTFDEQFF	TGTGCCAGCAGTTTAGGGACAGGGACGTTTGATGAGCAGTTCTTC
TRBJ2-5	TRBV7-8	many	TRBD2	CASSAPGLAGEWGETQYF	TGTGCCAGCAGCGCGCCGGGACTAGCGGGAGAATGGGGAGAGACCCAGTACTTC
TRBJ1-4	TRBV19	few	NA	CASSNRRTTNEKLFF	TGTGCCAGTAGTAACCGCAGGACAACTAATGAAAAACTGTTTTTT
TRBJ1-2	TRBV7-3	many	NA	CASSVYPGLGGYTF	TGTGCCAGCAGCGTCTACCCCGGGCTTGGAGGCTACACCTTC
TRBJ1-6	TRBV28	NA	NA	CASSPGLSSYNSPLHF	TGTGCCAGCAGTCCGGGACTGAGCTCCTATAATTCACCCCTCCACTTT
TRBJ2-3	TRBV10-2	NA	TRBD1	CASMGRGRTDTQYF	TGCGCCAGCATGGGCAGGGGGCGTACAGATACGCAGTATTTT
TRBJ2-1	TRBV7-9	many	TRBD2	CASTPGASGIYNEQFF	TGTGCCAGCACACCGGGGGCTAGCGGGATCTACAATGAGCAGTTCTTC
TRBJ1-1	TRBV28	many	NA	CASSLTVMNTEAFF	TGTGCCAGCAGCTTGACAGTCATGAACACTGAAGCTTTCTTT
TRBJ1-1	TRBV29-1	few	TRBD1	CSVVTGQSSEEAFF	TGCAGCGTGGTCACGGGACAGTCCTCGGAAGAAGCTTTCTTT
TRBJ1-2	TRBV6-5	NA	NA	CASSYVRGGSWGGYTF	TGTGCCAGCAGTTACGTACGTGGAGGATCCTGGGGCGGCTACACCTTC
TRBJ1-4	TRBV10-3	few	NA	CAALQGGNEKLFF	TGTGCCGCCCTTCAGGGCGGTAATGAAAAACTGTTTTTT
TRBJ2-7	TRBV6-6	few	TRBD2	CASSPSGRGGYEQYF	TGTGCCAGCAGCCCTAGCGGGAGGGGGGGCTACGAGCAGTACTTC
TRBJ2-5	TRBV29-1	few	TRBD1	CSVDRVKETQYF	TGCAGCGTGGACAGGGTAAAAGAGACCCAGTACTTC